These 11 T cell receptor delta chains share one sample of origin, sequenced in a study of gamma-delta chains in newborns, infants, children. With CATT, TCRdb re-called clones from the reads. The table shows roughly 6,100 delta-chain clones, with 2% to 3% occurring only once. The specimen sequenced was blood. The receptors shown here come from a child who was a newborn, infant or young child, either healthy, febrile or measles-vaccinated (not recorded which).

As for this clone: With a much larger clone just one base away, this may be a read error. The chain has TRDV2 and TRDJ3, with 10 bases aligning to TRDD3. Here the J gene was assigned by germline matching of the DNA, as TCRdb has none. There are 19 residues in the CDR3. Per germline, CDR1 GEAIGNYY and CDR2 EKD. V was pared by 0 bases and J by 3 bases, with 7 bases of the junction left unmatched. The CDR3 nucleotides read TGTGCCTGTGACACCGGCGGGGGGATACGCCTCTGGGACACCCGACAGATGTTTTTC. Residues: CACDTGGGIRLWDTRQMFF.

This clone was seen more than once but under ten times. In the same sample, other DNA sequences code for this CDR3. The rearrangement links TRDV2 to TRDJ3; tentative D call: TRDD3 (5 bases). The ends were cut back, 2 bases at V and 2 bases at J, with 12 bases in the middle. The CDR3 has 17 amino acids. Germline V gene lookup returns CDR1 GEAIGNYY and CDR2 EKD. CDR3 loop: CACDIAGGPWDTRQMFF. The CDR3 bases are TGTGCCTGTGACATCGCAGGGGGCCCCTGGGACACCCGACAGATGTTTTTC.

This clone was counted a few times. The junction departs from germline at one end; a sequencing error may be responsible. The same CDR3 also results from other DNA sequences found in this sample. V usage is TRDV2 and J usage is TRDJ3; 9 bases agree with TRDD3. CDR3 size: 19 residues. Germline V gene lookup returns CDR1 GEAIGNYY and CDR2 EKD. This CDR3 reads CACDTSYWGSSWDTRQMFF. DNA of the CDR3: TGTGCCTGTGACACCTCGTACTGGGGGAGCTCCTGGGACACCCGACAGATGTTCTTC.

Turning to this clone: Compared with germline, one end of the junction differs, possibly owing to a read error. The V gene is TRDV2, the J gene TRDJ3; TRDD3 matches at 13 bases. Because TCRdb records no J gene, it was assigned here through a match of the DNA to germline. Looked up from germline, CDR1 is GEAIGNYY and CDR2 is EKD. The length of the CDR3 is 20 residues. CDR3 amino acids: CACDNTGGYGSSWDTRRMFF. DNA of the CDR3: TGTGCCTGTGACAATACTGGGGGATACGGTAGCTCCTGGGACACCCGACGGATGTTTTTC.

To note about this clone: A much larger clone differs from this one at a single base, so this may be a read error. In the same sample, other DNA sequences code for this CDR3. The chain couples TRDV2 to TRDJ3; 8 nucleotides match TRDD3. Germline V gene sequence: CDR1 GEAIGNYY, CDR2 EKD. The length of the CDR3 is 19 residues. For the CDR3, the DNA is TGTGCCTGTGACACCGTGGGGGATCAAAGCTCCTGGGACACCCGTCAGATGTTTTTC. Encoded protein: CACDTVGDQSSWDTRQMFF.

Comment on this clone: A much larger clone lies a single base off, so this may be a read error. This chain connects TRDV2 to TRDJ1, with 7 positions matching TRDD3. Trimming took 3 bases from V and 8 from J; bases not matched to a gene: 8. The germline V gene has CDR1 GEAIGNYY and CDR2 EKD. This CDR3 comprises 13 residues. CDR3 amino acids: CACDAWGVQKLIF. CDR3 coding DNA: TGTGCCTGTGACGCCTGGGGGGTCCAGAAACTCATCTTT.

In regard to this clone: A far larger clone differs by one base, so this is likely a read error. Distinct nucleotide sequences in the sample also encode this CDR3. The V and J genes are TRDV2 and TRDJ3, with 7 bases identical to TRDD3. This CDR3 spans 17 amino acids. Germline CDR1 GEAIGNYY, CDR2 EKD. CDR3 nucleotides: TGTGCCTGTGACACCTGGGGGAGCTCCTGGGACACTCGACAGATGTTTTTC. Its translation: CACDTWGSSWDTRQMFF.

In DNA, the CDR3 is TGTGCCTGTGACACCTGGGGGTTCCGAAGCTCCTGGGACACCCGACAGATGTTTTTC. As protein: CACDTWGFRSSWDTRQMFF. This sequence joins TRDV2 and TRDJ3, with D possibly being TRDD3 (6 bases). The CDR3 spans 19 residues. Germline CDR1 GEAIGNYY, CDR2 EKD. Trimming removed 0 bases at V and 0 bases at J, with 14 bases between.

By proportion, this clone is medium-sized (0.01 to 0.1%). The sample has other DNA sequences that encode this CDR3 too. This chain links TRDV2 with TRDJ3; the match to TRDD3 covers 7 bases. The V and J ends lost 3 bases and 0 bases, in that order; junction bases with no gene match: 13. The germline V gene encodes CDR1 GEAIGNYY and CDR2 EKD. The CDR3 is 20 residues long. The CDR3 here is CACDLTGDPRGSWDTRQMFF. The CDR3 bases are TGTGCCTGTGACCTTACTGGGGATCCGAGGGGCTCCTGGGACACCCGACAGATGTTTTTC.

By proportion, this clone is medium-sized. The limits of the CDR3 on the DNA are not certain, so only TCRdb's listed CDR3 is given. The CDR3 region is CSVLLCSNFYWGNLTAQLFF. This chain links TRAV29/DV5 with TRDJ2; no check of the table's D call, TRDD3, against the DNA was made. CDR1 and CDR2 from the germline V gene are NSMFDY and ISSIKDK. The CDR3 is made up of 20 amino acids, end residues included.

The sample holds a few counts of this clone. The chain uses TRDV2 and TRDJ3; 8 bases align to TRDD3. The CDR3 runs 20 residues. Germline assignment: CDR1 GEAIGNYY and CDR2 EKD. V dropped 4 bases and J dropped 0; count of bases not matched to a gene: 13. CDR3 loop: CACDSLGEGSSSWDTRQMFF. The CDR3 DNA sequence: TGTGCCTGTGATTCCCTGGGGGAAGGGAGCAGCTCCTGGGACACCCGACAGATGTTTTTC.